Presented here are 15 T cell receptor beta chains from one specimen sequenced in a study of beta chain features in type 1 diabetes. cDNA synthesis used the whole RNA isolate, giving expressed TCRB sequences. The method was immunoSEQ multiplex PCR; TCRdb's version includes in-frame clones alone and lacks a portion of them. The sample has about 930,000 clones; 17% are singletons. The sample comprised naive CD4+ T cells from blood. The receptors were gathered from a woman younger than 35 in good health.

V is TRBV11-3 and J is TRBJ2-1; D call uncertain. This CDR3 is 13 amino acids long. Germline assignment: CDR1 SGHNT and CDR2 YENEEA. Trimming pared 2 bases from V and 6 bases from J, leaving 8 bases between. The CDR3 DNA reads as TGTGCCAGCAGCTTATCTCATAGCAATGAGCAGTTCTTC. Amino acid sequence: CASSLSHSNEQFF. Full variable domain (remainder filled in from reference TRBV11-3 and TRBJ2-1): EAGVVQSPRYKIIEKKQPVAFWCNPISGHNTLYWYLQNLGQGPELLIRYENEEAVDDSQLPKDRFSAERLKGVDSTLKIQPAELGDSAVYLCASSLSHSNEQFFGPGTRLTVL.

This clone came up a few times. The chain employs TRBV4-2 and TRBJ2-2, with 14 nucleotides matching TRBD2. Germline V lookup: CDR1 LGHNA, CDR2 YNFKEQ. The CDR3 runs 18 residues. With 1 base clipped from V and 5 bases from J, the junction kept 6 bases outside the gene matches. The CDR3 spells CASSQAGTSGRGTGELFF. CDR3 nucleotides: TGTGCCAGCAGCCAAGCAGGGACTAGCGGGAGAGGTACCGGGGAGCTGTTTTTT.

The CDR3 DNA reads as TGTGCCAGCAGTTTCAGACAGGGATATGGCTACACCTTC. Translated: CASSFRQGYGYTF. V and J are TRBV28 and TRBJ1-2, with TRBD1 identical over 7 bases. V shed 3 bases and J 5 bases; nucleotides not matched to a gene: 3. CDR1 and CDR2 (germline): MDHEN, SYDVKM. This CDR3 is 13 amino acids long.

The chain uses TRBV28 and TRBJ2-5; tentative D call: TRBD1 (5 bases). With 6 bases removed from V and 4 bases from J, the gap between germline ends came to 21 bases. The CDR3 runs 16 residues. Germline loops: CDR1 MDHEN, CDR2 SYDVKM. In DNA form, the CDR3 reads TGTGCCAGCAGACCTCGCCAGGGTGGGGTGGGAGAGACCCAGTACTTC. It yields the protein CASRPRQGGVGETQYF. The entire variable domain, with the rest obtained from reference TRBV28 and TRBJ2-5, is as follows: DVKVTQSSRYLVKRTGEKVFLECVQDMDHENMFWYRQDPGLGLRLIYFSYDVKMKEKGDIPEGYSVSREKKERFSLILESASTNQTSMYLCASRPRQGGVGETQYFGPGTRLLVL.

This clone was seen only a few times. In DNA form, the CDR3 reads TGTGCCAGCAGCCAAGGGGGGGACTACGAGCAGTACTTC. It yields the protein CASSQGGDYEQYF. This chain joins TRBV2 and TRBJ2-7; possible D gene TRBD2, 7 bases. The V end was cut by 6 bases, the J end by 3 bases, with 12 bases between. CDR3 length: 13 amino acids. The germline V gene has CDR1 SNHLY and CDR2 FYNNEI.

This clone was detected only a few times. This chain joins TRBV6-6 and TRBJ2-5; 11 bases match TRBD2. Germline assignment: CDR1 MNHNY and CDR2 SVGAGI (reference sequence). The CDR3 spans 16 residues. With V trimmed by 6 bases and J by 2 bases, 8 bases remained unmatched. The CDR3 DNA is TGTGCCAGCAGCCAGGGGCTAGCGGGAGGTCAAGAGACCCAGTACTTC. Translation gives CASSQGLAGGQETQYF.

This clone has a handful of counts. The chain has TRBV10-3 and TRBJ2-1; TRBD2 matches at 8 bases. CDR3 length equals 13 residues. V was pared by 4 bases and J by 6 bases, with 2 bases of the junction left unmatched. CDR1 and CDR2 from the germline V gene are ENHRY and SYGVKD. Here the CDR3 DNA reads TGTGCCATCAGTGCGGGACTAGGCAATGAGCAGTTCTTC. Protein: CAISAGLGNEQFF.

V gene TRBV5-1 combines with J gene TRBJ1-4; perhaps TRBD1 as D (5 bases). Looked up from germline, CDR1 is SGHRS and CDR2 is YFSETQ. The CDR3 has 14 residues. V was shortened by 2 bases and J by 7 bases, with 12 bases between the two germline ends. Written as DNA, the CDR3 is TGCGCCAGCAGCTTCTCCAGGGTCAGTGAAAAACTGTTTTTT. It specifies CASSFSRVSEKLFF.

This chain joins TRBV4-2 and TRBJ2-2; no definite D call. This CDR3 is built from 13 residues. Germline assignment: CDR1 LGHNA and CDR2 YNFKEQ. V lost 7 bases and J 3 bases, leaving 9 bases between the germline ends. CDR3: CASNTRHTGELFF. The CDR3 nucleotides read TGTGCCAGCAATACGAGGCACACCGGGGAGCTGTTTTTT.

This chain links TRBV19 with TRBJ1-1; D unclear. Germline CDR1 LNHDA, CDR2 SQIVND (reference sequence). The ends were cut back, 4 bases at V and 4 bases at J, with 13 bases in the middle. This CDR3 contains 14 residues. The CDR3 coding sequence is TGTGCCAGTAGTACCCGGGGAGAGCCCACTGAAGCTTTCTTT. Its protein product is CASSTRGEPTEAFF. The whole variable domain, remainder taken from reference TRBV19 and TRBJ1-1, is DGGITQSPKYLFRKEGQNVTLSCEQNLNHDAMYWYRQDPGQGLRLIYYSQIVNDFQKGDIAEGYSVSREKKESFPLTVTSAQKNPTAFYLCASSTRGEPTEAFFGQGTRLTVV.

The DNA for the CDR3 is TGTGCCAGCTCACCACAGACAGGGATGAACACTGAAGCTTTCTTT. It codes for CASSPQTGMNTEAFF. J is TRBJ1-1 and V is TRBV18, with 7 bases identical to TRBD1. Germline V CDR1 and CDR2: KGHSH, LQKENI. The V gene end was trimmed by 1 base and the J gene end by 0 bases; junction bases not matched to a gene: 2. The CDR3 consists of 15 residues.

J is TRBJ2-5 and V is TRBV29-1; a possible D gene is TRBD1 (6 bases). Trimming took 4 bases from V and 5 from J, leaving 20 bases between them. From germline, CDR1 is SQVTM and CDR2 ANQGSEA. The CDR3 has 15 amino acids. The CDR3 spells CSVVRMAGEWETQYF. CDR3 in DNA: TGCAGCGTTGTAAGAATGGCAGGGGAATGGGAGACCCAGTACTTC.

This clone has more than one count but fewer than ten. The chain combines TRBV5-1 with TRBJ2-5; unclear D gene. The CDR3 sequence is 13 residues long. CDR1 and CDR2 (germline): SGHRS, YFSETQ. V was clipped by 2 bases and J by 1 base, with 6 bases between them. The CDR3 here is CASSFMGQETQYF. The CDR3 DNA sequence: TGCGCCAGCAGCTTTATGGGCCAAGAGACCCAGTACTTC.

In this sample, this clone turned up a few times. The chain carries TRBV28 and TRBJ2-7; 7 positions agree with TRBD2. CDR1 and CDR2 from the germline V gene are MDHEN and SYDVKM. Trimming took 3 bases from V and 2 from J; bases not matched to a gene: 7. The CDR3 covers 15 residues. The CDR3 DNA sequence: TGTGCCAGCAGTTTGAAGACTAGCCGACCCTACGAGCAGTACTTC. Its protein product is CASSLKTSRPYEQYF. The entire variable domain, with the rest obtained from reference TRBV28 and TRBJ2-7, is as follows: DVKVTQSSRYLVKRTGEKVFLECVQDMDHENMFWYRQDPGLGLRLIYFSYDVKMKEKGDIPEGYSVSREKKERFSLILESASTNQTSMYLCASSLKTSRPYEQYFGPGTRLTVT.

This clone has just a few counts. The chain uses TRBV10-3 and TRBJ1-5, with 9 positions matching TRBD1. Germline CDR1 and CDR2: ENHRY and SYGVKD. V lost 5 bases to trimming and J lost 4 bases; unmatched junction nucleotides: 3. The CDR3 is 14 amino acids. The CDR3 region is CAISTGQGNQPQHF. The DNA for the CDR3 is TGTGCCATCAGTACCGGACAGGGGAATCAGCCCCAGCATTTT.